The source of this T cell receptor beta chain is a study of metastatic and nonmetastatic thyroid tumors. About the research overall: Samples came from malignant and benign thyroid patients, and repertoires were compared across blood and tumor or nodule tissue. General study findings and limits: The reported finding was significantly higher TCR beta diversity in malignant thyroid tumors relative to benign nodules, in blood and tumor.

As regards this clone: What it binds is not known.

Thyroid surgery was performed in patients who had received no treatment beforehand. This CDR3 has 14 residues. Trimming left V 1 base short and J 3 bases short, with 12 bases between. Looked up from germline, CDR1 is DFQATT and CDR2 is SNEGSKA (reference sequence). TCRdb re-processed the PCR reads through MiXCR. This sample carries about 17,000 clones, around 30% of them seen once, and the ten largest clones take about a sixth. The source material was tumor tissue. The sequence derives from a female donor with papillary thyroid cancer or a benign thyroid nodule (not recorded which). Some clones in this sample may be carry-over from other donors' samples. The chain is built from TRBV20-1 and TRBJ1-1; D uncertain. Here the CDR3 DNA reads TGCAGTGCTAGAGTGGGCAATCGGGACACTGAAGCTTTCTTT. This translates into CSARVGNRDTEAFF.